This T cell receptor beta chain stems from a study of T cell changes during pregnancy in multiple sclerosis. Germline CDR1 and CDR2: WNHNN and SYGVQD (reference sequence). This CDR3 is built from 15 residues. V trimming: 7 bases; J trimming: 2 bases; junction bases outside the gene matches: 10. Assay: immunoSEQ multiplex PCR; the TCRdb copy retains only in-frame clones and omits some. The sample records about 59,000 clones, 70% to 90% being singletons. The TCR sequence derives from a female donor in good health, enrolled as a control in a pregnancy study. Here the sequenced sample was peripheral blood, taken in the first trimester of pregnancy. The J gene is TRBJ2-7, the V gene TRBV10-1; TRBD1 agrees at 8 bases. The CDR3 region has the DNA TGCGCCAGCACTATGACAGGGGCGCCTACCTACGAGCAGTACTTC. Translation: CASTMTGAPTYEQYF.